This TCR beta chain stems from a study of cytomegalovirus exposure and HLA in healthy donors (TCRdb year 2017). The study in broad terms: According to an earlier analysis of 587 of the donors, roughly 180 million T cells yielded 117 million unique TCR beta sequences and about 300 Gb of sequence data. The study aimed to test whether cataloging public T cell receptors could reveal signatures of past pathogen exposure. Typing coverage varied by locus: 629-630 donors for A, B, C, DRB1 and DQB1; more than 500 for DQA1; 600 to 610 for DPA1; approximately 450 for DPB1. All discovery cohort repertoires had been generated on a single sequencing platform. Roughly 310 gigabases of sequencing data and approximately 85 million unique TCR sequences were included in an early release covering about 700 HLA-typed donors. Rather than drawing on any new phenotypic data, the later analysis identified candidate immune exposures from TCR beta sequences and the way those sequences occurred across donors. Donor age, sex, ethnicity and CMV serostatus were compiled together with the repertoire data. An earlier analysis of 587 of the donors applied high-throughput TCR beta sequencing to assess whether each TCR beta V gene segment acted as functional or pseudogenic. The study combined high-throughput TCR immunosequencing, statistical association of individual TCRs with disease status, and machine learning to predict cytomegalovirus infection status. HLA typing included class I and class II loci at four-digit resolution. Among the approximately 420 genotyped donors, around 81% belonged to the genetic ancestry cluster associated with self-reported Caucasian donors. A separate validation cohort of over a hundred different subjects was used in addition to the 666-subject first cohort. Across 300 to 400 genotyped donors of the cohort, an average of approximately 220,000 unique TCR beta nucleotide sequences per donor were sequenced, and 15% to 20% of those sequences were non-productive. Because of strong linkage in the cohort, five DR-DQ haplotypes were treated as single units for association and clustering. In a later analysis, previously published TCR beta repertoires from 666 donors were re-analyzed and high-resolution HLA genotyping was added so that TCR occurrence patterns could be studied. Genome-wide SNP genotypes for about three fifths of the roughly 670 donors were used in a later genetic analysis, which treated that subset as a discovery cohort. The study profiled the T cell repertoires of more than 500 subjects by immunosequencing and related them to cytomegalovirus serostatus.

Trimmed from V: 0 bases; trimmed from J: 6 bases; junction bases lacking a gene match: 0. Inclusive of the bounding cysteine and phenylalanine, the CDR3 is 13 residues long. The sequence is cut down to CDR3 DNA, 39 bases in frame from base 1. From a lookup of the germline V gene, CDR1 and CDR2 are SGHRS and YFSETQ. The study at large found these results: For the cohort, immune exposure information was limited to CMV serostatus. The 87-base-pair reads could not distinguish some IMGT-functional V segments, including TRBV6-2 and TRBV6-3, so those segments were excluded. Roughly uniform sequencing depth across donors was assumed in presence/absence analyses, although this assumption may not hold. A further reported finding was that TCR beta sequences accurately predicted the HLA-A and HLA-B alleles for most subjects in the first cohort. Linkage disequilibrium might explain the correlated functional status among segregating V segments, but an unknown experimental factor could not be excluded. Roughly 15 rarely observed V segments, including chromosome 9 orphons, were excluded from the earlier analysis of several hundred of the donors because counts were too low. Because some donors lacked HLA typing at each locus, the association tests relied only on the typed subset. In both the original and validation cohorts, the classifier was reported to diagnose cytomegalovirus status with high specificity and sensitivity. Assigning TCR associations to individual alleles was difficult when HLA alleles, especially DR and DQ, strongly co-occurred. At a false discovery rate of 0.05, a later analysis linked 16,951 TCR beta sequences to specific HLA alleles. The cohort was sequenced for TCR beta chains only, and without alpha or paired-chain data the features that could be detected were limited. In an earlier analysis of about 540 of the donors, most TCR beta V segments were observed in productive rearrangements about 87% or about 30% of the time, broadly matching IMGT annotations. V-gene and J-gene trimming of TCR beta chains was associated with a missense DCLRE1C variant in a later genetic analysis, and the association was replicated in an independent cohort. The authors suggested that the approach could potentially be extended to other disease states and immunological phenotypes. A cluster of highly shared sequence variants was judged likely to be a technical artifact of the sequencing pipeline. Compared with equally common non-associated chains, HLA-associated TCR beta chains in a later analysis were more clonally expanded and had lower generation probabilities. In vitro tests confirmed that a few of the cytomegalovirus-associated TCR beta chains recognize cytomegalovirus antigens. A later genetic analysis reported fewer N-insertions in productive TCRs among donors in an Asian-associated ancestry cluster than the 666-donor mean. Most CMV-associated TCR beta chains appeared to be HLA-restricted in a later analysis, and the HLA associations seemed to be driven largely by CMV exposure. The study gave a list of some 150 TCR beta chains associated with cytomegalovirus. According to a later analysis, TCR association rates differed among HLA loci, with DRB1 alleles showing the most associated TCRs and HLA-C alleles showing the fewest. While some public TCRs were present in many individuals, most TCR sequences turned up only very rarely across donors. According to a later analysis, parvovirus B19, influenza, CMV and Epstein-Barr virus appeared linked to several top co-occurrence clusters.

The cohort comprised 670 or so healthy bone marrow donors. At the time of sampling, all cohort members were nominally healthy, though unrecorded immune exposures were likely present. CMV serostatus was recorded as positive for about 300 and negative for about 55% of the 666 cohort members, whereas no CMV serostatus was recorded for the donor in question. Every donor gave a peripheral blood sample, and the peripheral blood mononuclear cells from that sample were used for TCR beta sequencing. The Qiagen DNeasy Blood Extraction Kit was used to extract genomic DNA from the blood cell samples. Library creation used the immunoSEQ multiplex PCR assay. A mixture of 60 forward primers for TCR Vbeta segments and 13 reverse primers for TCR Jbeta segments was used in the multiplex PCR. The CDR3 region of rearranged TCR beta genes was amplified from genomic DNA by a multiplex PCR assay. The amplified TCR beta libraries were sequenced on the Illumina HiSeq System as 87-base-pair reads. From the authors' description of their analysis: A later analysis tallied some 79 million unique TCR beta chains across the 640 or so repertoires, and some 12 million of those chains were shared by two or more donors. A nearest-neighbor algorithm error-corrected the raw reads and collapsed the reads into unique sequences, merging closely related sequences to remove PCR and sequencing errors. To assign V, D and J gene segments, CDR3 sequences were aligned to IMGT reference sequences. Each retained sequence needed at least a six-nucleotide match to both a V gene segment and a J gene segment. A rearrangement was called productive if the CDR3 had no stop codons and remained in frame with V and J, and every other rearrangement was called non-productive. Following IMGT convention, CDR3 was defined as the stretch from the second conserved V-encoded cysteine to the conserved J-encoded phenylalanine. Sequences without an unambiguous match to a single V gene segment were excluded from the earlier analysis of approximately 600 of the donors. In an earlier analysis of around 600 of the donors, V segments were called functional above 56.7% productive rearrangements and were called segregating when the between-donor standard deviation exceeded 5%. A statistical classification framework was developed to diagnose cytomegalovirus status using the catalog of TCR beta chain sequences. V and J gene assignment, in a later analysis, came from comparing TCR nucleotide sequences with IMGT/GENE-DB human TR gene sequences. In a later analysis, CDR3 sequences and most-parsimonious VDJ recombination scenarios were assigned using the TCRdist pipeline. A later analysis defined each TCR beta chain by its CDR3 amino acid sequence plus V-gene family, and excluded reads lacking a unique V-gene family. As a way to deal with suspected cross-contamination and a sequencing artifact, a later analysis dropped hundreds of nucleotide sequences that were highly shared and had low generation probability. A later analysis calculated a clonal expansion index for each public chain from normalized within-repertoire ranks of inferred template counts. A later analysis computed generation probabilities with a VDJ recombination model fitted to out-of-frame rearrangements, and checked the results against IGoR. In a later analysis, TCR-TCR, TCR-HLA and TCR-CMV co-occurrence was scored with hypergeometric tests, and a repertoire-size bias correction was applied to TCR pairs. In a later analysis, false discovery rates were estimated by permuting HLA or CMV assignments 20 times. In a later analysis, co-occurring TCRs were grouped using DBSCAN, with TCRdist sequence similarity added in when clustering inside HLA-allele-positive subsets. Co-occurrence clustering excluded repertoires with fewer than 30,000 or more than 120,000 public chains, plus five with anomalous nucleotide sharing. TCRdb carries this immuneACCESS record with in-frame sequences only. Its versions omit some clonotypes, under half of them owing to an unresolved V gene in the studies checked, with the rest unexplained. That table supplies the V and J calls and clone size; D and trimming were determined from the DNA. The sample records under 200,000 clones, roughly 80% of which are singletons. 1.5% to 2% of the sample is in the top ten clones.

In the case of this clone: Its cognate antigen has yet to be identified. No quality values exist for individual bases; no much larger clone is one base distant.

The TCR comes from a human donor in good health. Source material: PBMCs. The chain employs TRBV5-1 and TRBJ2-1; 7 bases in the middle match TRBD2. The CDR3 protein is CASSLAGGNEQFF. The nucleotides read TGCGCCAGCAGCTTGGCGGGGGGCAATGAGCAGTTCTTC.